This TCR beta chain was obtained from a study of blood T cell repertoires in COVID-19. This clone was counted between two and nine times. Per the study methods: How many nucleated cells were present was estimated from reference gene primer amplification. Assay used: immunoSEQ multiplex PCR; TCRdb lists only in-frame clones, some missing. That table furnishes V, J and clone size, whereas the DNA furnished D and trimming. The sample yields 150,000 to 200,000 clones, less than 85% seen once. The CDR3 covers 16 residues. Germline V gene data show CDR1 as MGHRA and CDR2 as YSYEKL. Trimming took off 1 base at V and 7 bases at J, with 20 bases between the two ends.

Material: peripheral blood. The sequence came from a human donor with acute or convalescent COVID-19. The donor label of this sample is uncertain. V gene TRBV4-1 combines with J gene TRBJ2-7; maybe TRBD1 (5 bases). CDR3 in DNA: TGCGCCAGCAGCCAAGGAATGGTTAGGGGCCCCAAAGAGCAGTACTTC. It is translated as CASSQGMVRGPKEQYF.